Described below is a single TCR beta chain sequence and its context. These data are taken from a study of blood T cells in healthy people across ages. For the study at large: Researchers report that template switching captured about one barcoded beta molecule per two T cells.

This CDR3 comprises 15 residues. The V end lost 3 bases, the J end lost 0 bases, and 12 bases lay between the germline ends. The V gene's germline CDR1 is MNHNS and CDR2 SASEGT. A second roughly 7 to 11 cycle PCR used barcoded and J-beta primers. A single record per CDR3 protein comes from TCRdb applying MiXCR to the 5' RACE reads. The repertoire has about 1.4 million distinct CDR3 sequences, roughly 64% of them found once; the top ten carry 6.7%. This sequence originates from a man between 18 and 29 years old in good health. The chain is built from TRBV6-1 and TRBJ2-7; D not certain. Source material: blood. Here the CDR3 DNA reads TGTGCCAGCAGTGACGTGGGGTTATACTCCTACGAGCAGTACTTC. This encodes CASSDVGLYSYEQYF.